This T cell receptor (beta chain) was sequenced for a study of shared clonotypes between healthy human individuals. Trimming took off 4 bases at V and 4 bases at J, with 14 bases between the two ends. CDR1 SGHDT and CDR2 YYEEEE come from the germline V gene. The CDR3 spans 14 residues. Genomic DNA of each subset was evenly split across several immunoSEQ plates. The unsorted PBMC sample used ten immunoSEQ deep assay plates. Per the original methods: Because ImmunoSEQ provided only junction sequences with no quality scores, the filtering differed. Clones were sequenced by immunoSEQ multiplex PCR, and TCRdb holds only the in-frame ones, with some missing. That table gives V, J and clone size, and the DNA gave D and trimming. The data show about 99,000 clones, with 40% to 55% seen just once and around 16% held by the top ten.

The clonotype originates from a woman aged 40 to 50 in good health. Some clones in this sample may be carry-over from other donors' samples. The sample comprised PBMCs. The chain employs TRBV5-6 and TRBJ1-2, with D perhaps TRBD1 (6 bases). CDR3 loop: CASSRGGASYGYTF. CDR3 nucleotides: TGTGCCAGCAGCCGAGGGGGGGCTTCCTATGGCTACACCTTC.